This TCR beta chain was captured in a study of response to subunit inactivated influenza vaccine (dated by TCRdb to 2017 to 2018). Notes on the research overall: Deep quantitative T cell receptor repertoire profiling was used in the study to track responses to a trivalent subunit inactivated influenza vaccine. Study-wide findings and limitations: The authors proposed that each seasonal influenza vaccination may bring in only a limited number of new T cells.

The table lists this clonotype with a few counts. The antigen it binds to is not known. Within one base of it there is no much larger clone, and no base qualities were kept. The library was made by RT-PCR. Sequencing was carried out with an Illumina HiSeq 2500. Clones were called with MiXCR by TCRdb after fastp trimmed the public reads at Q25, and only in-frame beta chains were retained. Entries that share a CDR3 protein sequence are merged under the most common genes and DNA. Within this sample are 630,000 or so distinct CDR3 sequences, with more than 15% of them counted one time only. The top ten clones comprise roughly 10% of the sample. The V and J ends are trimmed by 5 bases and 2 bases, leaving 14 bases between them. The CDR3 runs 15 residues from the cysteine to the phenylalanine. Solely the CDR3 DNA is kept, with 45 bases framed from the first base. From the germline V gene, CDR1 is MDHEN and CDR2 is SYDVKM.

Here the chain combines TRBV28 and TRBJ2-3; the D gene may be TRBD1 or TRBD2, since each aligns over 5 bases. This receptor was identified in a man aged 45-60 years who received an inactivated influenza vaccine. Donor details come from another sample of the same person, matched by shared clones. Sequencing used PBMCs from blood, obtained 11 to 12 days after vaccination. The CDR3 amino acid sequence is: CASSLTGTPTDTQYF. The base sequence is TGTGCCAGCAGTCTCACCGGGACGCCCACAGATACGCAGTATTTT.